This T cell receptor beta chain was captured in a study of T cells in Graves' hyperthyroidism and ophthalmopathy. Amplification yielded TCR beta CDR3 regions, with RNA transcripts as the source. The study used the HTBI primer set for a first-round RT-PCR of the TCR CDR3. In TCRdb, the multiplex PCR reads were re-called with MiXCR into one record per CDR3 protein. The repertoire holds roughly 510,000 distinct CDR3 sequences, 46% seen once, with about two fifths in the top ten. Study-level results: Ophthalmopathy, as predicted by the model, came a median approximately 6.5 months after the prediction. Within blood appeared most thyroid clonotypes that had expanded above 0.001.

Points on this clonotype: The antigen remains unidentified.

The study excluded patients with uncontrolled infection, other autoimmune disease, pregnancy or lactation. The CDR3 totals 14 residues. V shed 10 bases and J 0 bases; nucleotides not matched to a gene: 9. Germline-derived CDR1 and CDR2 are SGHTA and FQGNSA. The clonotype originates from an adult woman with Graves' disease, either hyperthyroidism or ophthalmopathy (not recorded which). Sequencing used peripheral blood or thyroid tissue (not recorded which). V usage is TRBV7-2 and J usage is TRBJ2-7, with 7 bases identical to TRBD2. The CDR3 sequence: CAISVKRDSYEQYF. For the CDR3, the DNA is TGTGCCATCAGTGTTAAGCGGGACTCCTACGAGCAGTACTTC.